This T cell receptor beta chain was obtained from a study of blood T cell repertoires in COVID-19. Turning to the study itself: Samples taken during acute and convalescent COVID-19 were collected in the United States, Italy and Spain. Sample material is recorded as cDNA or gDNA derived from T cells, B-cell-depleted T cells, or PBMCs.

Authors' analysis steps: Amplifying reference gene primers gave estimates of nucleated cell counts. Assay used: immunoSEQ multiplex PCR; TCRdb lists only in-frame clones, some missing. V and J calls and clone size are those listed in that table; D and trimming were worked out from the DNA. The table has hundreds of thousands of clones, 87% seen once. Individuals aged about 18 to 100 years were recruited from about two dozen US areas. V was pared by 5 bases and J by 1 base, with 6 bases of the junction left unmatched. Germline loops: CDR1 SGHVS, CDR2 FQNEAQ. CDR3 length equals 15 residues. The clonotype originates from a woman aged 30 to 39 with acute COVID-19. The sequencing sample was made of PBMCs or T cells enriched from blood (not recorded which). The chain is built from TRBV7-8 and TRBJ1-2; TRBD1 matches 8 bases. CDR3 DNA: TGTGCCAGCAGCCCAGGACAGGGCGGTAACTATGGCTACACCTTC. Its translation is CASSPGQGGNYGYTF. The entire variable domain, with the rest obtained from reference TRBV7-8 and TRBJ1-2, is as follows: GAGVSQSPRYKVAKRGQDVALRCDPISGHVSLFWYQQALGQGPEFLTYFQNEAQLDKSGLPSDRFFAERPEGSVSTLKIQRTQQEDSAVYLCASSPGQGGNYGYTFGSGTRLTVV.